A selection of T cell receptor beta chains follows, all from one sample in a study of shared clonotypes between healthy human individuals. The table came from immunoSEQ multiplex PCR; TCRdb's copy has only in-frame clones and leaves some out. Among approximately 1,500,000 clones listed, 95% to 97% were seen once. The sample was naive CD4+ T cells sorted from blood. These receptors were taken from a man aged 25-45 years in good health. The CDR3 runs from the conserved cysteine through the conserved F or W. Each record gives: D gene, J gene, clone size, V gene, CDR3 DNA, CDR3 protein. A D gene is named only where the DNA matches it firmly. Not all rows give a size; the values are once, few, many and, for expanded clones, a class.

NA TRBJ2-7 NA TRBV30 TGTGCCTGGACCCAGAGCTACGAGCAGTACTTC CAWTQSYEQYF
NA TRBJ1-1 NA TRBV19 TGTGCCAGTAGTACGGGGGCCCTGAACACTGAAGCTTTCTTT CASSTGALNTEAFF
NA TRBJ2-7 NA TRBV19 TGTGCCAGTAGTATTCCGGGATCGGTCTACGAGCAGTACTTC CASSIPGSVYEQYF
TRBD1 TRBJ2-7 NA TRBV5-4 TGTGCCAGCACCACCCAGACAGGGCCCCACGAGCAGTACTTC CASTTQTGPHEQYF
NA TRBJ1-2 NA TRBV2 TGTGCCAGCAGTGAACCGCTCGGGGTAGACTATGGCTACACCTTC CASSEPLGVDYGYTF
NA TRBJ2-7 NA TRBV5-4 TGTGCCAGCAGCTTGGACTATCCCTACGAGCAGTACTTC CASSLDYPYEQYF
NA TRBJ1-1 NA TRBV9 TGTGCCAGCAGCGTAGGACAGCAAATGAACACTGAAGCTTTCTTT CASSVGQQMNTEAFF
NA TRBJ1-5 few TRBV6-6 TGTGCCAGCATGGGTTCCTCCGGTCAGCCCCAGCATTTT CASMGSSGQPQHF
NA TRBJ2-1 NA TRBV7-2 TGTGCCAGCAACCTCCCTTACGGTGAGCAGTTCTTC CASNLPYGEQFF
NA TRBJ2-7 NA TRBV4-1 TGCGCCAGCAGCCAAGTCCTCGGGGTTTACGAGCAGTACTTC CASSQVLGVYEQYF
NA TRBJ2-4 NA TRBV6-1 TGTGCCAGCAGTGAACGAATGGAAATTCAGTACTTC CASSERMEIQYF
NA TRBJ2-6 NA TRBV6-1 TGTGCCAGCAGAACCATAAATGGGGCCAACGTCCTGACTTTC CASRTINGANVLTF
NA TRBJ1-5 NA TRBV19 TGTGCCAGTAGTATTTGGGGGAGATACAATCAGCCCCAGCATTTT CASSIWGRYNQPQHF
NA TRBJ2-7 NA TRBV28 TGTGCCAGCAGTTCCGGGCCGAACTACGAGCAGTACTTC CASSSGPNYEQYF
NA TRBJ2-2 NA TRBV7-3 TGTGCCAGCAGGCGGACTGGCTCCACCGGGGAGCTGTTTTTT CASRRTGSTGELFF
TRBD2 TRBJ2-3 NA TRBV7-9 TGTGCCAGCAGCTCACGCCCTAGCGGGACTAGCACAGATACGCAGTATTTT CASSSRPSGTSTDTQYF
TRBD2 TRBJ2-2 NA TRBV25-1 TGTGCCAGCACCGGGAGGGCAGGGGTTTATTATGGGGAGCTGTTTTTT CASTGRAGVYYGELFF
TRBD1 TRBJ2-7 NA TRBV7-9 TGTGCCAGCAGCCCGAAGACAGGGAGCGGCTACGAGCAGTACTTC CASSPKTGSGYEQYF
NA TRBJ2-1 NA TRBV18 TGTGCCAGCTCACCACTTATGGCGGACTTGTCCTACAATGAGCAGTTCTTC CASSPLMADLSYNEQFF
NA TRBJ2-7 NA TRBV15 TGTGCCACCAGCAGAGGAGCAACAGCTGACTACGAGCAGTACTTC CATSRGATADYEQYF
NA TRBJ2-7 NA TRBV28 TGTGCCAGCAGTTTTAGGATGCCCTACGAGCAGTACTTC CASSFRMPYEQYF
TRBD1 TRBJ1-2 once TRBV11-2 TGTGCCAGCAGCTCACGACAGGGGCTCGGCTATGGCTACACCTTC CASSSRQGLGYGYTF
TRBD1 TRBJ1-1 NA TRBV29-1 TGCAGCGGCCGGGACAGGAGCAACACTGAAGCTTTCTTT CSGRDRSNTEAFF
TRBD1 TRBJ1-5 NA TRBV29-1 TGCAGCGCTGGACAGGGGGCCGATCAGCCCCAGCATTTT CSAGQGADQPQHF